This TCR beta chain was sequenced for a study of blood T cell repertoires in COVID-19. About the research overall: Donors in the United States, Italy and Spain gave samples during acute or convalescent COVID-19. In each case, the material was cDNA or gDNA derived from T cells, B-cell-depleted T cells, or PBMCs.

In the original analysis: By means of reference gene primer amplification, nucleated cell counts were estimated. Using immunoSEQ multiplex PCR, the repertoire was profiled, and TCRdb retains in-frame clones only, with some absent. V and J calls and clone size are copied from that table; D and trimming were computed from the DNA. The sample lists over 120,000 clones, nearly 90% seen once, with approximately 2% in the top ten. The V segment lost 5 bases and the J segment 2 bases; nucleotides outside the gene matches: 6. The CDR3 sequence is 15 residues long. Germline assignment: CDR1 SGHVS and CDR2 FQNEAQ.

The source is a man between 65 and 80 years old with acute or convalescent COVID-19. What was sequenced was peripheral blood. The chain carries TRBV7-8 and TRBJ2-3, with 8 bases identical to TRBD1. In nucleotides, the CDR3 is TGTGCCAGCAGCACAGACAGGGGATTCACAGATACGCAGTATTTT. It is translated as CASSTDRGFTDTQYF. The whole variable domain, remainder taken from reference TRBV7-8 and TRBJ2-3, is GAGVSQSPRYKVAKRGQDVALRCDPISGHVSLFWYQQALGQGPEFLTYFQNEAQLDKSGLPSDRFFAERPEGSVSTLKIQRTQQEDSAVYLCASSTDRGFTDTQYFGPGTRLTVL.